The rows below give T cell receptor beta chains drawn from one sample of a study of cytomegalovirus exposure and HLA in healthy donors. Generated by immunoSEQ multiplex PCR, the TCRdb table keeps only in-frame clones and is missing some. Here the sample spans over 95,000 clones, about 80% being singletons. Sequenced: PBMCs. The receptors derive from a woman between 40 and 50 years old in good health and CMV-seropositive. The CDR3 runs from the conserved cysteine through the conserved F or W. Each record gives: V gene, J gene, clone size, D gene, CDR3 DNA, CDR3 protein. D genes are given only for firm matches. Clone size is given for some rows only: seen once, a few or many times, or a class if the clone is expanded.

TRBV7-2,TRBJ1-5,-,TRBD1,TGTGCCAGCAGCTTAGGTTTGTCCTACGGGACAGCTAATCAGCCCCAGCATTTT,CASSLGLSYGTANQPQHF
TRBV6-1,TRBJ2-4,-,-,TGTGCCAGCATCACAGGAGCCAAAAACATTCAGTACTTC,CASITGAKNIQYF
TRBV5-6,TRBJ2-3,few,TRBD2,TGTGCCAGCAGCAGTAGAATCACTAGCGGGGGTTCAGATACGCAGTATTTT,CASSSRITSGGSDTQYF
TRBV2,TRBJ2-7,-,TRBD1,TGTGCCAGCAGACCAGACAGGGGGCCATCCTACGAGCAGTACTTC,CASRPDRGPSYEQYF
TRBV5-1,TRBJ1-3,once,-,TGCGCCAGCAGCTTGGATCTAGGTGGGAGTGGAAACACCATATATTTT,CASSLDLGGSGNTIYF
TRBV6-5,TRBJ1-6,-,-,TGTGCCAGCAGTTACACCAGATATAATTCACCCCTCCACTTT,CASSYTRYNSPLHF
TRBV5-5,TRBJ1-1,-,-,TGTGCCAGCAGCTTGATGCGAGGGCCCAGCACTGAAGCTTTCTTT,CASSLMRGPSTEAFF
TRBV30,TRBJ1-2,-,-,TGTGCCTGGAGTATAACAGGGAGTGGCTACACCTTC,CAWSITGSGYTF
TRBV6-5,TRBJ1-5,-,-,TGTGCCAGCAGCCAACACTACAGCAATCAGCCCCAGCATTTT,CASSQHYSNQPQHF
TRBV30,TRBJ1-5,-,TRBD1,TGTGCCTGGAGTGGGGGCCAGGGGGCCAATCAGCCCCAGCATTTT,CAWSGGQGANQPQHF
TRBV7-9,TRBJ1-2,-,TRBD1,TGTGCCAGCAGCTTAGGGCGACAGGGAGCCTATGGCTACACCTTC,CASSLGRQGAYGYTF
TRBV6-1,TRBJ2-7,-,-,TGTGCCAGCAGGGGGGGGACAGGTAGCTACGAGCAGTACTTC,CASRGGTGSYEQYF
TRBV12-5,TRBJ1-5,-,-,TGTGCTAGTGGTTTGGTAGCGGGGGGAGACCGTAGCAATCAGCCCCAGCATTTT,CASGLVAGGDRSNQPQHF
TRBV2,TRBJ1-1,-,-,TGTGCCAGCAGTAGGGGGGGGCAGGGTACTGAAGCTTTCTTT,CASSRGGQGTEAFF
TRBV6-5,TRBJ2-7,-,-,TGTGCCAGCAGTTCGGAAGGACGCGGGTACGAGCAGTACTTC,CASSSEGRGYEQYF
TRBV6-5,TRBJ1-3,-,TRBD1,TGTGCCAGCAGTTACTCACCAAGACAGGGGGCAAACACCATATATTTT,CASSYSPRQGANTIYF
TRBV5-1,TRBJ1-3,-,TRBD1,TGCGCCAGCAGCTTAGGACAGGGGGCTGGAAACACCATATATTTT,CASSLGQGAGNTIYF
TRBV30,TRBJ1-5,few,-,TGTGCCTGGAGTCGGAGTTATCAGCCCCAGCATTTT,CAWSRSYQPQHF
TRBV5-1,TRBJ2-6,once,TRBD2,TGCGCCAGCAGGATTGCTAGCGGGGGGGCCTCTGGGGCCAACGTCCTGACTTTC,CASRIASGGASGANVLTF
TRBV5-1,TRBJ1-4,-,TRBD1,TGCGCCAGCAAAAAACCGGGACAGGGAAATGAAAAACTGTTTTTT,CASKKPGQGNEKLFF
TRBV10-3,TRBJ1-6,-,TRBD1,TGTGCCATCAGGGACAGGCTGAGCTCCTATAATTCACCCCTCCACTTT,CAIRDRLSSYNSPLHF
TRBV14,TRBJ1-1,-,-,TGTGCCAGCAGCCGGACAACTATTGAAGCTTTCTTT,CASSRTTIEAFF
TRBV25-1,TRBJ2-7,few,TRBD1,TGTGCCAGCAGTAAGAGGGACAGCTACGAGCAGTACTTC,CASSKRDSYEQYF
TRBV7-9,TRBJ2-1,few,TRBD2,TGTGCCAGCAGCACCTCTAGCGGGCAACCCAGGGGGTTCTTC,CASSTSSGQPRGFF
TRBV2,TRBJ2-7,few,TRBD1,TGTGCCAGCACCGGAGACAGGGCCGTCGAGCAGTACTTC,CASTGDRAVEQYF
TRBV2,TRBJ1-1,few,TRBD1,TGTGCCAGCAAAAATTACAGGGGAGGCACTGAAGCTTTCTTT,CASKNYRGGTEAFF
TRBV10-3,TRBJ2-3,once,-,TGTGCCATCAGTGGGAGGGGTCAGGGTGGCGCAGATACGCAGTATTTT,CAISGRGQGGADTQYF
TRBV2,TRBJ1-2,few,-,TGTGCCAGCAGTGAATCCAGGGTACATGGCTACACCTTC,CASSESRVHGYTF
TRBV6-1,TRBJ2-7,-,TRBD1,TGTGCCAGCAACCGACAGGGAGTACCCTACGAGCAGTACTTC,CASNRQGVPYEQYF
TRBV6-5,TRBJ1-1,-,-,TGTGCCAGCAGTCAACAGGGCCCCGGAGCTTTCTTT,CASSQQGPGAFF
TRBV10-3,TRBJ1-4,-,-,TGTGCCATCAGTCCCAAGGGGGATGAAAAGCTGTTTTTT,CAISPKGDEKLFF
TRBV4-2,TRBJ1-2,few,-,TGTGCCAGCAGCCAATTTTACGGCGACTCTAACTATGGCTACACCTTC,CASSQFYGDSNYGYTF
TRBV6-6,TRBJ2-5,-,-,TGTGCCAGCAGTTTCAGACAGGGAGGTGAGACCCAGTACTTC,CASSFRQGGETQYF
TRBV6-5,TRBJ2-3,-,TRBD2,TGTGCCAGCAGTTCCGGGACTATAAGCACAGATACGCAGTATTTT,CASSSGTISTDTQYF
TRBV9,TRBJ1-3,few,-,TGTGCCAGCAGCGTAGGAGGGACATCTGGAAACACCATATATTTT,CASSVGGTSGNTIYF
TRBV30,TRBJ1-1,-,-,TGTGCCTGGAGTCCTTGGAGGGGCGCCAGCCCAGAAGCTTTCTTT,CAWSPWRGASPEAFF
TRBV7-2,TRBJ1-6,-,-,TGTGCCAGCAGCCCGTGGGGGGGCGCTCGAAATTCACCCCTCCACTTT,CASSPWGGARNSPLHF
TRBV10-2,TRBJ1-6,few,TRBD1,TGCGCCAGCAGTGGGGGACAGGTATCTAATTCACCCCTCCACTTT,CASSGGQVSNSPLHF
TRBV18,TRBJ1-2,-,-,TGTGCCAGCTCACCAAATAATCAGGGGCGCATCTATGGCTACACCTTC,CASSPNNQGRIYGYTF
TRBV2,TRBJ1-5,many,TRBD1,TGTGCCAGCGGAGGACAGGACAATCAGCCCCAGCATTTT,CASGGQDNQPQHF
TRBV6-5,TRBJ1-2,-,TRBD1,TGTGCCAGCAGTAGTCCGCAGGGGGCGAATGGCTACACCTTC,CASSSPQGANGYTF
TRBV2,TRBJ2-1,-,-,TGTGCCAGCAGCCAACAGAATGAGCAGTTCTTC,CASSQQNEQFF
TRBV7-9,TRBJ1-2,-,-,TGTGCCAGCAGCCTACGATCGGACTATGGCTACACCTTC,CASSLRSDYGYTF
TRBV2,TRBJ1-5,-,-,TGTGCCAGCAAGGGGGGGGTCGGACAGCCCCAGCATTTT,CASKGGVGQPQHF
TRBV10-3,TRBJ2-7,-,-,TGTGCCATCAGACAGACCTACGAGCAGTACTTC,CAIRQTYEQYF
TRBV11-2,TRBJ2-2,once,-,TGTGCCAGCAGACCGTTCTTGGACAGAGGGCCCGGGGAGCTGTTTTTT,CASRPFLDRGPGELFF
TRBV7-9,TRBJ1-2,-,-,TGTGCCAGCAGCTTAGGAGGTGGGTCGGGGATGGACTATGGCTACACCTTC,CASSLGGGSGMDYGYTF
TRBV5-1,TRBJ1-4,-,-,TGCGCCAGCAGTTGGACAGCCGCCAATAATGAAAAACTGTTTTTT,CASSWTAANNEKLFF
TRBV4-1,TRBJ2-3,-,TRBD1,TGCGCCAGCAGCATCCGCTCGGACAGGGTTGCAGATACGCAGTATTTT,CASSIRSDRVADTQYF
TRBV14,TRBJ2-1,-,-,TGTGCCAGCAGCCGAGCGATCTCCTACAATGAGCAGTTCTTC,CASSRAISYNEQFF
TRBV5-1,TRBJ2-1,few,-,TGCGCCAGCAGCCGCCGGGGGGCGGACAATGAGCAGTTCTTC,CASSRRGADNEQFF
TRBV11-3,TRBJ2-7,-,TRBD2,TGTGCCAGCAGCAAGGGACTAGACAACGAGCAGTACTTC,CASSKGLDNEQYF
TRBV19,TRBJ2-7,-,TRBD1,TGTGCCAGTAGTAGGGGACAGGGGGCGTCCTACGAGCAGTACTTC,CASSRGQGASYEQYF
TRBV6-5,TRBJ1-3,few,-,TGTGCCAGCAGCAGGATCTCAACCTCTGGAAACACCATATATTTT,CASSRISTSGNTIYF